The 23 T cell receptor beta chains below all came from one sample that was sequenced in a study of blood T cell repertoires in COVID-19. Data came from immunoSEQ multiplex PCR; TCRdb stores just in-frame clones and leaves some out. Of about 30,000 clones detected, approximately 80% appear once; the ten largest clones hold approximately 30%. Sequencing input: peripheral blood. The receptors come from a man older than 75 with acute or convalescent COVID-19.

The genes are TRBV2 and TRBJ1-2; TRBD1 aligns across 9 bases. Per germline, CDR1 SNHLY and CDR2 FYNNEI. The ends lost 7 bases at V and 2 bases at J; junction bases unmatched: 8. This CDR3 comprises 15 residues. As DNA, the CDR3 is TGTGCCAGCAAGGACAGGGGCCGGCTAAACTATGGCTACACCTTC. It translates to CASKDRGRLNYGYTF.

The rearrangement uses TRBV7-2 and TRBJ2-5, with TRBD1 as a possible D gene (5 bases). There are 12 residues in the CDR3. Germline assignment: CDR1 SGHTA and CDR2 FQGNSA. V was cut by 5 bases and J by 5 bases, with 9 bases left in between. The CDR3 sequence: CASSVQAETQYF. The CDR3 coding sequence is TGTGCCAGCAGCGTACAGGCGGAGACCCAGTACTTC.

V gene TRBV24-1 combines with J gene TRBJ2-1; weak D call: TRBD2 (6 bases). The V gene's germline CDR1 is KGHDR and CDR2 SFDVKD. The ends were cut back, 3 bases at V and 10 bases at J, with 15 bases in the middle. The CDR3 has 14 amino acids. CDR3 region: CATSDGGTAGEQFF. DNA for the CDR3: TGTGCCACCAGTGATGGCGGGACGGCTGGGGAGCAGTTCTTC.

J is TRBJ2-3 and V is TRBV7-3; the match to TRBD2 covers 7 bases. Germline V CDR1 and CDR2: SGHTA, FQGTGA. Trimming cost V 5 bases and J 5 bases; bases outside gene matches: 4. The CDR3 consists of 13 residues. Here the CDR3 reads CASSASGGDTQYF. CDR3 in DNA: TGTGCCAGCAGCGCTAGCGGAGGAGATACGCAGTATTTT. The full variable domain, completed using reference TRBV7-3 and TRBJ2-3, is GAGVSQTPSNKVTEKGKYVELRCDPISGHTALYWYRQSLGQGPEFLIYFQGTGAADDSGLPNDRFFAVRPEGSVSTLKIQRTERGDSAVYLCASSASGGDTQYFGPGTRLTVL.

The rearrangement links TRBV28 to TRBJ1-5; 9 positions agree with TRBD1. This CDR3 has 14 amino acids. Looked up from germline, CDR1 is MDHEN and CDR2 is SYDVKM. J gave up 5 bases and V 6 bases, and 5 bases lay outside the gene matches. This CDR3 reads CASRGGQGYQPQHF. The CDR3 DNA sequence: TGTGCCAGCAGAGGGGGACAGGGTTATCAGCCCCAGCATTTT.

The chain employs TRBV7-9 and TRBJ1-1; D might be TRBD1 (6 bases). Between the trimmed V and J ends, which lost 2 bases and 1 base, there was a span of 8 bases. Germline CDR1 and CDR2: SEHNR and FQNEAQ (reference sequence). The CDR3 extends over 14 amino acids. For the CDR3, the DNA is TGTGCCAGCAGCTTAAACAGGGCGAACACTGAAGCTTTCTTT. Translating gives CASSLNRANTEAFF.

This clone was detected only a few times. CDR3 nucleotide sequence: TGTGCCAGCAGCTTGCGCGGGAACACCGGGGAGCTGTTTTTT. Translation: CASSLRGNTGELFF. The chain links TRBV11-3 to TRBJ2-2; no reliable D call. Germline lookup yields CDR1 SGHNT and CDR2 YENEEA. Trimming took 3 bases from V and 1 from J, leaving 6 bases between them. The CDR3 extends over 14 amino acids.

This chain uses TRBV5-5 with TRBJ2-3, with 12 bases that match TRBD2. The CDR3 loop spans 16 amino acids. Losses at the gene ends were 4 bases for V and 1 base for J; bases not matched to a gene: 4. The germline V gene encodes CDR1 SGHKS and CDR2 YYEKEE (reference sequence). CDR3 sequence: CASSTGLAGRTDTQYF. The CDR3 region has the DNA TGTGCCAGCAGCACGGGACTAGCGGGCCGCACAGATACGCAGTATTTT.

V and J are TRBV7-3 and TRBJ1-3; 8 bases map to TRBD1. Per the germline V gene, CDR1 is SGHTA and CDR2 is FQGTGA. Trimming took 4 bases from V and 0 from J; bases not matched to a gene: 5. This CDR3 is built from 16 residues. This CDR3 is CASSSDRANSGNTIYF. CDR3 in DNA: TGTGCCAGCAGCTCGGACAGGGCGAACTCTGGAAACACCATATATTTT.

This CDR3 is CASSQDRYMQEQYF. The CDR3 DNA reads as TGTGCCAGCAGCCAAGACAGGTACATGCAGGAGCAGTACTTC. The chain recombines TRBV7-9 with TRBJ2-7; maybe TRBD1 (6 bases). There are 14 residues in the CDR3. CDR1 SEHNR and CDR2 FQNEAQ come from the germline V gene (reference sequence). The V gene lost 5 bases and the J gene lost 7 bases, with 18 bases spanning the gap.

The V and J genes are TRBV5-1 and TRBJ2-4; 12 nucleotides align to TRBD2. The trim removed 9 bases at V and 6 bases at J, leaving 10 bases unmatched. In germline, CDR1 is SGHRS, CDR2 YFSETQ. The CDR3 has 15 residues. The CDR3 protein is CATSPTSGGINIQYF. The CDR3 DNA reads TGCGCCACCTCGCCCACTAGCGGGGGGATAAACATTCAGTACTTC. Full variable domain (remainder filled in from reference TRBV5-1 and TRBJ2-4): KAGVTQTPRYLIKTRGQQVTLSCSPISGHRSVSWYQQTPGQGLQFLFEYFSETQRNKGNFPGRFSGRQFSNSRSEMNVSTLELGDSALYLCATSPTSGGINIQYFGAGTRLSVL.

The chain combines TRBV4-1 with TRBJ2-5, with 7 nucleotides matching TRBD1. Trimming cost V 0 bases and J 4 bases; bases outside gene matches: 11. This CDR3 has 17 amino acids. The germline CDR1 and CDR2 sequences are MGHRA and YSYEKL. The CDR3 DNA follows: TGCGCCAGCAGCCAAGAGGGTTTGGGGACAGCGACAGAGACCCAGTACTTC. Encoded protein: CASSQEGLGTATETQYF.

V is TRBV6-5 and J is TRBJ2-1, with 9 bases matching TRBD1. Germline V gene data show CDR1 as MNHEY and CDR2 as SVGAGI. V lost 6 bases to trimming and J lost 3 bases; unmatched junction nucleotides: 6. CDR3 size: 15 residues. This CDR3 reads CASRAGTGNYNEQFF. Here the CDR3 DNA reads TGTGCCAGCAGGGCCGGGACAGGGAACTACAATGAGCAGTTCTTC.

The chain has TRBV10-3 and TRBJ1-6; D might be TRBD1 (6 bases). V lost 11 bases and J lost 10, with 21 bases in between. CDR1 ENHRY and CDR2 SYGVKD come from the germline V gene. The CDR3 has 14 residues. The CDR3, as DNA: TGTGCCTCCTGGACGGGACACGATACGTCACCCCTCCACTTT. Translated: CASWTGHDTSPLHF.

This rearrangement joins TRBV6-5 to TRBJ2-1; TRBD2 matches at 8 bases. The CDR3 spans 14 residues. V lost 2 bases and J lost 6; bases outside the gene matches: 3. Germline V gene sequence: CDR1 MNHEY, CDR2 SVGAGI. The CDR3 spells CASSYRLAGNEQFF. The CDR3 coding sequence is TGTGCCAGCAGTTACCGTCTAGCGGGCAATGAGCAGTTCTTC.

The chain combines TRBV18 with TRBJ1-5; a weak D match, TRBD1 (6 bases). The CDR3 contains 14 residues. Germline lookup yields CDR1 KGHSH and CDR2 LQKENI. The V gene lost 2 bases and the J gene lost 5 bases, with 10 bases spanning the gap. In DNA form, the CDR3 reads TGTGCCAGCTCACCAATGGACAGAGATCAGCCCCAGCATTTT. This sequence encodes CASSPMDRDQPQHF.

V and J are TRBV9 and TRBJ2-3, with D possibly matching TRBD1 (5 bases). This CDR3 has 16 amino acids. Trimming cost V 0 bases and J 0 bases, with 11 bases left between them. CDR1 and CDR2 (germline): SGDLS, YYNGEE. CDR3 region: CASSVEGGQSTDTQYF. Written as DNA, the CDR3 is TGTGCCAGCAGCGTAGAGGGCGGACAAAGCACAGATACGCAGTATTTT.

The CDR3 DNA is TGCGCCAGCAGACCTACACAGGGGGCTACTGAAAAACTGTTTTTT. Amino acid sequence: CASRPTQGATEKLFF. The gene calls are TRBV4-1 and TRBJ1-4; 9 bases fit TRBD1. This CDR3 contains 15 residues. The germline gives CDR1 MGHRA, CDR2 YSYEKL. The ends lost 6 bases at V and 7 bases at J; junction bases unmatched: 9.

The gene calls are TRBV5-3 and TRBJ2-7, with D maybe TRBD2 (5 bases). TRBV5-3 belongs to the ORF category, with a function that is uncertain. Trimming removed 7 bases at V and 7 bases at J, with 12 bases between. The CDR3 is made up of 11 amino acids. CDR3 in DNA: TGTGCCAGACCTATGTCGGGAGAGCAGTACTTC. Protein: CARPMSGEQYF.

This chain links TRBV6-2 or TRBV6-3 with TRBJ2-3; D is unresolved. Trimming stripped 2 bases from V and 4 bases from J, with 4 bases between. CDR3 length equals 12 residues. Germline V gives CDR1 MNHEY, CDR2 SVGEGT. CDR3 DNA sequence: TGTGCCAGCAGTTACGGGCCAGATACGCAGTATTTT. Protein product: CASSYGPDTQYF.

The genes are TRBV6-6 and TRBJ2-7; D is perhaps TRBD2 (6 bases). V was trimmed by 2 bases and J by 11 bases, leaving 10 bases between them. The germline gives CDR1 MNHNY, CDR2 SVGAGI (reference sequence). The CDR3 consists of 11 residues. The DNA of the CDR3 is TGTGCCAGCAGTTACGGGGGGATGGAGTACTTC. Its protein product is CASSYGGMEYF.

The chain uses TRBV5-4 and TRBJ2-5, with 8 bases identical to TRBD1. The germline V gene has CDR1 SGHNT and CDR2 YYREEE (reference sequence). There are 15 residues in the CDR3. J lost 4 bases, V lost 5 bases, and 10 bases had no gene match. The CDR3 nucleotides read TGTGCCAGCAGTTCCGACCCGACAGGGGCAGAGACCCAGTACTTC. The encoded protein is CASSSDPTGAETQYF.

The chain links TRBV7-6 to TRBJ1-1; unclear D gene. Germline-derived CDR1 and CDR2 are SGHVS and FNYEAQ. Trimming removed 5 bases at V and 1 base at J, with 14 bases between. The CDR3 sequence is 15 residues long. The CDR3 DNA sequence: TGTGCCAGCAGCCTCTCTCCGCGAGAGAACACTGAAGCTTTCTTT. Translation: CASSLSPRENTEAFF.